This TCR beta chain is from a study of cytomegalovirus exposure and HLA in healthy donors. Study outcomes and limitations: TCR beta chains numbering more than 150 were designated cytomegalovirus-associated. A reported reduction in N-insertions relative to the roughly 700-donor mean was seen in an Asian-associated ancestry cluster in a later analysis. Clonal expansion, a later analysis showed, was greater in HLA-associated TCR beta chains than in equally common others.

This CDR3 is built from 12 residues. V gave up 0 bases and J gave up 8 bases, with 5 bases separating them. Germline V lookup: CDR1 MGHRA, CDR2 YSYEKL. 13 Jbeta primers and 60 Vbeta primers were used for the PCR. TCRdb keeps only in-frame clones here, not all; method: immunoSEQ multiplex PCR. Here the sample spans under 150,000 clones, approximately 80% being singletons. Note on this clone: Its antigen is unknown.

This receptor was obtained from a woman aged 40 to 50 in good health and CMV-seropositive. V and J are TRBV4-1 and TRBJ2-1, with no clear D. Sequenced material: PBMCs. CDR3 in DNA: TGCGCCAGCAGCCAAGATCGGGATGAGCAGTTCTTC. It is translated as CASSQDRDEQFF.